This is a list of T cell receptor beta chains from one sample in a study of blood T cell repertoires in COVID-19. The assay was immunoSEQ multiplex PCR, and TCRdb's table has in-frame clones only and misses some. The sample shows 85,000 to 110,000 clones, about 85% of them seen only once. The sequencing input was peripheral blood. The receptors stem from a man in his forties or fifties in a cohort sampled during active COVID-19. The CDR3 runs from the conserved cysteine through the conserved F or W. D genes are given only for firm matches.

J gene	V gene	D gene	CDR3 protein
TRBJ2-1	TRBV7-9	TRBD2	CASSPPGLASYNEQFF
TRBJ2-2	TRBV6-4	-	CASSDAPGTGELFF
TRBJ1-4	TRBV7-9	-	CASRGGSNEKLFF
TRBJ1-6	TRBV19	-	CATNFRGGSPLHF
TRBJ2-7	TRBV2	TRBD1	CASSASAGTGNYEQYF
TRBJ2-3	TRBV11-2	TRBD1	CASRAGQGDTDTQYF
TRBJ2-5	TRBV18	TRBD2	CASSSASGGQETQYF
TRBJ1-2	TRBV6-5	TRBD1	CASRATGVYGYTF
TRBJ2-2	TRBV3-1/TRBV3-2	-	CASSQVLVHTGELFF
TRBJ1-5	TRBV3-1/TRBV3-2	-	CASSPDSGPQHF
TRBJ2-5	TRBV27	TRBD1	CASSLHRTGGPGETQYF
TRBJ1-5	TRBV28	-	CASSPGGLSQPQHF
TRBJ2-1	TRBV5-1	-	CASSLDAVSYNEQFF
TRBJ2-1	TRBV7-9	-	CASSLAHFKSSYNEQFF
TRBJ2-5	TRBV6-5	TRBD2	CASRAPGGETQYF
TRBJ1-2	TRBV7-2	TRBD1	CASRLGQGNNYGYTF
TRBJ1-2	TRBV6-1	-	CASSDTGSYGYTF
TRBJ1-1	TRBV5-1	-	CASNALTGYSEAFF
TRBJ2-3	TRBV24-1	TRBD2	CATSDFQAGGTDTQYF
TRBJ2-3	TRBV9	-	CASSVNGGHTQYF
TRBJ1-1	TRBV7-6	-	CASSQGLDTEAFF
TRBJ1-2	TRBV5-4	-	CASSGPEQGNYGYTF
TRBJ2-1	TRBV7-8	-	CASSLMLSYNEQFF
TRBJ1-5	TRBV6-5	-	CASSAPGSGNQPQHF
TRBJ1-6	TRBV5-1	TRBD1	CASSFGQGRNSPLHF
TRBJ2-1	TRBV24-1	TRBD2	CATSGGATAYNEQFF
TRBJ1-2	TRBV7-2	-	CASSFGQTYGYTF
TRBJ1-1	TRBV6-2/TRBV6-3	-	CASSYWGQGSGTEAFF
TRBJ1-2	TRBV13	-	CASSFSERGYTF
TRBJ2-4	TRBV11-2	TRBD2	CASSLFSGGLAKNIQYF
TRBJ1-4	TRBV19	TRBD1	CASSIGGTGVGNEKLFF
TRBJ1-2	TRBV5-1	-	CASSSERGGYTF
TRBJ1-1	TRBV5-1	-	CASSTSPSGEAFF
TRBJ2-7	TRBV7-2	TRBD1	CASSLWDRANEQYF
TRBJ2-6	TRBV18	-	CASSPTLHTSGANVLTF